The present T cell receptor beta chain was sequenced within a study of blood T cell repertoires in COVID-19. Individuals aged about 18 to 89 years were recruited from 24 US areas. In the original workflow: Amplified reference gene primers provided the basis for estimating nucleated cell counts. Method: immunoSEQ multiplex PCR; TCRdb's copy keeps in-frame clones and lacks some. Clone size and the V and J calls come from that table; the DNA yielded D and trimming. The sample has about 220,000 clones, over 80% seen once. CDR1 is LGHDT, CDR2 YNNKEL, per germline (reference sequence). J was trimmed by 9 bases and V by 2 bases; bases with no gene match: 7. The CDR3 runs to 15 residues.

This clonotype was obtained from a woman aged 40 to 55 who had recovered from COVID-19. The V call is TRBV3-1 (or the pseudogene TRBV3-2), the J call TRBJ2-1; 10 nucleotides line up with TRBD2. Sample: PBMCs or T cells enriched from blood (not recorded which). The CDR3 DNA follows: TGTGCCAGCAGCCAACCCCTAGCGGGAGCGGTTGAGCAGTTCTTC. Protein product: CASSQPLAGAVEQFF.